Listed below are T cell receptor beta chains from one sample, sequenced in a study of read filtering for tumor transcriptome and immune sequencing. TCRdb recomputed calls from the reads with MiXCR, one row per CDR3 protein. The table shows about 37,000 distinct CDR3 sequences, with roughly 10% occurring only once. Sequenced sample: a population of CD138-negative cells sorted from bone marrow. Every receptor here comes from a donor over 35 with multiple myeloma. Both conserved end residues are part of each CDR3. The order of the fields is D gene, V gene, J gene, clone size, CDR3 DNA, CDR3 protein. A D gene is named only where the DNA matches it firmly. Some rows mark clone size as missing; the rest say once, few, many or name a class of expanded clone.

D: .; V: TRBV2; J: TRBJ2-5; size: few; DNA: TGTGCCAGCAGTGAACGGGAGACCCAGTACTTC; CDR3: CASSERETQYF
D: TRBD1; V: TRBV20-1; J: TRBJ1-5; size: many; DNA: TGCAGTGCCAGAACCCGGGACAGGGTCTTTCAGCCCCAGCATTTT; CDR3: CSARTRDRVFQPQHF
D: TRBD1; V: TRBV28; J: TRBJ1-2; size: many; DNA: TGTGCCAGCAGTTCCGGGACAGATAACTATGGCTACACCTTC; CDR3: CASSSGTDNYGYTF
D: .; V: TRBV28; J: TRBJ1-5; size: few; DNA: TGTGCCAGCAGTCCGAGACAGATTAGCGATCAGCCCCAGCATTTT; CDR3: CASSPRQISDQPQHF
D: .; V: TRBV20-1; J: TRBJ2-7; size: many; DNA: TGCAGTGCGCTCCACGTCAGGGGTGAGCAGTACTTC; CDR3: CSALHVRGEQYF
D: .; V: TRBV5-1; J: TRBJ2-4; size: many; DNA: TGCGCCAGCAGCCCCATCCAATACCTAGACATTCAGTACTTC; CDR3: CASSPIQYLDIQYF
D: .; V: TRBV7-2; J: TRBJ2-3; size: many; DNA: TGTGCCAGCAGCATTCTACGCACAGATACGCAGTATTTT; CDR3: CASSILRTDTQYF
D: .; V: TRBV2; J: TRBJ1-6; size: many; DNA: TGTGCCAGCAGTGAGGAGGCTAATAATTCACCCCTCCACTTT; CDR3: CASSEEANNSPLHF
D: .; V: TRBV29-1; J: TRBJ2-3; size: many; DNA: TGCAGCGGAAGGGAATTTACAGATACGCAGTATTTT; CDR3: CSGREFTDTQYF
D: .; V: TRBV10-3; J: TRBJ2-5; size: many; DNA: TGTGCCATTGGGGAAAGGGAGACCCAGTACTTC; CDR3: CAIGERETQYF
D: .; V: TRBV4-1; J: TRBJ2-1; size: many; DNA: TGCGCCAGCAGCCGGGAGGGGGTGTACAATGAGCAGTTCTTC; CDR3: CASSREGVYNEQFF
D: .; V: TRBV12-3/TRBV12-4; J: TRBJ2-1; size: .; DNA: TGTGCCAGCAGGAGGGGCCTTACCTACAATGAGCAGTTCTTC; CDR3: CASRRGLTYNEQFF
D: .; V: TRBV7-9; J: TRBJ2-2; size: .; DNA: TGTGCCAGCAGCTTGCTGGGACCCTCGAACACCGGGGAGCTGTTTTTT; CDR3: CASSLLGPSNTGELFF
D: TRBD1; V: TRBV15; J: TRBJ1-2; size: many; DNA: TGTGCCACCAGCTCCGAACCGGGACAGGGGGAAGGTACCTTC; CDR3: CATSSEPGQGEGTF
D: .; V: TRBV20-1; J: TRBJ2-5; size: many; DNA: TGCAGTGCTAGAGATGAGGGCGGGGCCGTAAAGACCCAGTACTTC; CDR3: CSARDEGGAVKTQYF
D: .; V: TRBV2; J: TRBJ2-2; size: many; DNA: TGTGCCAGCAGGCCGGGACACAACACCGGGGAGCTGTTTTTT; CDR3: CASRPGHNTGELFF
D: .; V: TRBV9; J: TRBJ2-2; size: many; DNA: TGTGCCAGCAGCGTTTCGGTCACCGGGGAGCTGTTTTTT; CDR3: CASSVSVTGELFF
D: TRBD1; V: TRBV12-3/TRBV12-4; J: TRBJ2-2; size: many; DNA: TGTGCCAGCAGTTCCCCCCGGGACAGGGTGTACACCGGGGAGCTGTTTTTT; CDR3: CASSSPRDRVYTGELFF
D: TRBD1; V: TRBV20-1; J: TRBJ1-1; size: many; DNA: TGCAGTGCTAGAAACCCGGGACAGGGAGTAAGCACTGAAGCTTTCTTT; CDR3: CSARNPGQGVSTEAFF
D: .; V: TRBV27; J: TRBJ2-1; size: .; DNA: TGTGCCAGCAGTTTGGGTACTTACAATGAGCAGTTCTTC; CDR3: CASSLGTYNEQFF
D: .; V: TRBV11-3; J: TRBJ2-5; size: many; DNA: TGTGCCAGCACGTCAGAAACCCTTGAGACCCAGTACTTC; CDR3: CASTSETLETQYF
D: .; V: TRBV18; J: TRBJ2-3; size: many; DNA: TGTGCCAGCTCACCAAGAATACTAGCCACAGATACGCAGTATTTT; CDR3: CASSPRILATDTQYF
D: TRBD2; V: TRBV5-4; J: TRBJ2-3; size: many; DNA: TGTGCCAGCAGCGCGGGGGGGCCTTACACAGATACGCAGTATTTT; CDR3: CASSAGGPYTDTQYF
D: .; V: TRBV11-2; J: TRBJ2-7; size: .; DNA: TGTGCCAGCAGCCCCGGGACGGTGGACGAGCAGTACTTC; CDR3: CASSPGTVDEQYF